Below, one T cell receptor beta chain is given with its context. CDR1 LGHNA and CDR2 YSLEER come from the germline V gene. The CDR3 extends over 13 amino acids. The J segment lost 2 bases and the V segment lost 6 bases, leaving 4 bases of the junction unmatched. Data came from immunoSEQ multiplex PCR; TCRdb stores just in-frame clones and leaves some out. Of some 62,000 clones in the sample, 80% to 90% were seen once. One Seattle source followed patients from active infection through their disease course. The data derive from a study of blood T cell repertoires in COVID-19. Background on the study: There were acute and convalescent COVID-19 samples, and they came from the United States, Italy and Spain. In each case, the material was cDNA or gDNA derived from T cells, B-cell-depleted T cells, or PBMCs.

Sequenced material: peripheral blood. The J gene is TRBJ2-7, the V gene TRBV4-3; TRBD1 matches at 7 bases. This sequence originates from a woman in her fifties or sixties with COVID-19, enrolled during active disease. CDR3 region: CASSNQGAYEQYF. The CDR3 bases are TGCGCCAGCAGTAACCAGGGGGCCTACGAGCAGTACTTC.